The rows below give T cell receptor beta chains drawn from one sample of a study of blood T cell repertoires in COVID-19. Clones were read by immunoSEQ multiplex PCR, and TCRdb kept only the in-frame ones, dropping some. Of nearly 250,000 clones listed, around nine tenths were seen once; the top ten hold 1.5% to 2%. Source material: peripheral blood. Every receptor here comes from a woman aged 55-70 years who had recovered from COVID-19. Each CDR3 is given with its conserved first and last residue. D genes are given only for firm matches. Clone size is stated in some rows and not others, as once, few, many or a class when expanded.

j_gene: TRBJ2-2; d_gene: -; abundance: few; v_gene: TRBV7-2; CDR3nt: TGTGCCAGCAGTGCAGTCGCGGGACTCCTCACCGGGGAGCTGTTTTTT; CDR3aa: CASSAVAGLLTGELFF
j_gene: TRBJ2-2; d_gene: -; abundance: once; v_gene: TRBV6-5; CDR3nt: TGTGCCAGCAGGCTGGGCCGAAGTACCGGGGAGCTGTTTTTT; CDR3aa: CASRLGRSTGELFF
j_gene: TRBJ1-5; d_gene: -; abundance: -; v_gene: TRBV7-2; CDR3nt: TGTGCCAGCAGCTTAGCGTCTCGTGGCAATCAGCCCCAGCATTTT; CDR3aa: CASSLASRGNQPQHF
j_gene: TRBJ1-5; d_gene: TRBD1; abundance: -; v_gene: TRBV27; CDR3nt: TGTGCCAGCAGTTCAGGGGGCAGCAATCAGCCCCAGCATTTT; CDR3aa: CASSSGGSNQPQHF
j_gene: TRBJ2-3; d_gene: TRBD1; abundance: -; v_gene: TRBV6-1; CDR3nt: TGTGCCAGCAGTGAATCCCCGGGACAGGATACGCAGTATTTT; CDR3aa: CASSESPGQDTQYF
j_gene: TRBJ1-1; d_gene: -; abundance: -; v_gene: TRBV7-2; CDR3nt: TGTGCCAGCAGCTTATTAGACAGCTCCGGAAAAGCTTTCTTT; CDR3aa: CASSLLDSSGKAFF
j_gene: TRBJ1-1; d_gene: TRBD1; abundance: -; v_gene: TRBV3-1/TRBV3-2; CDR3nt: TGTGCCAGCAGCCAAGCGGGGCAGGGGGACACTGAAGCTTTCTTT; CDR3aa: CASSQAGQGDTEAFF
j_gene: TRBJ2-3; d_gene: -; abundance: -; v_gene: TRBV7-2; CDR3nt: TGTGCCAGCAGCCAACGGTTCAGGGCGGATACGCAGTATTTT; CDR3aa: CASSQRFRADTQYF
j_gene: TRBJ1-5; d_gene: -; abundance: once; v_gene: TRBV6-5; CDR3nt: TGTGCCAGCAGTTACTTTCCCGGGGATCAGCCCCAGCATTTT; CDR3aa: CASSYFPGDQPQHF
j_gene: TRBJ2-2; d_gene: TRBD1; abundance: -; v_gene: TRBV7-7; CDR3nt: TGTGCTAGCAGCCCAAGGTCACAGGGGAACGGGGAGCTGTTTTTT; CDR3aa: CASSPRSQGNGELFF
j_gene: TRBJ2-7; d_gene: -; abundance: -; v_gene: TRBV7-2; CDR3nt: TGTGCCAGCAGCTCTAGACGGGCAGGGTGGACCCACGAGCAGTACTTC; CDR3aa: CASSSRRAGWTHEQYF
j_gene: TRBJ2-5; d_gene: -; abundance: -; v_gene: TRBV13; CDR3nt: TGTGCCAGCCGGAAACAGGGTGCAGAGACCCAGTACTTC; CDR3aa: CASRKQGAETQYF
j_gene: TRBJ2-1; d_gene: TRBD2; abundance: -; v_gene: TRBV3-1/TRBV3-2; CDR3nt: TGTGCCAGCAGCCAATTCCCTAGCGGGGAGGTTTCTGAGCAGTTCTTC; CDR3aa: CASSQFPSGEVSEQFF
j_gene: TRBJ1-2; d_gene: -; abundance: -; v_gene: TRBV3-1/TRBV3-2; CDR3nt: TGTGCCAGCAGCCAAGCGGGGGGAGCTAACTATGGCTACACCTTC; CDR3aa: CASSQAGGANYGYTF
j_gene: TRBJ2-7; d_gene: -; abundance: -; v_gene: TRBV2; CDR3nt: TGTGCCAGCGGGGGCCCCTACGAGCAGTACTTC; CDR3aa: CASGGPYEQYF
j_gene: TRBJ1-5; d_gene: TRBD1; abundance: -; v_gene: TRBV11-3; CDR3nt: TGTGCCAGCAGCTTAGATCATTTGACGGCAGGGGGCGGTCATCAGCCCCAGCATTTT; CDR3aa: CASSLDHLTAGGGHQPQHF
j_gene: TRBJ2-3; d_gene: -; abundance: -; v_gene: TRBV28; CDR3nt: TGTGCCAGCACATCGGACTTGGGGACAGATACGCAGTATTTT; CDR3aa: CASTSDLGTDTQYF
j_gene: TRBJ1-1; d_gene: -; abundance: -; v_gene: TRBV6-5; CDR3nt: TGTGCCAGCAGGACCTCCCAGGGGCGAAGTACTGAAGCTTTCTTT; CDR3aa: CASRTSQGRSTEAFF
j_gene: TRBJ1-2; d_gene: TRBD1; abundance: -; v_gene: TRBV12-3/TRBV12-4; CDR3nt: TGTGCCAGCAGCCTGACAGGGGATGGCTACACCTTC; CDR3aa: CASSLTGDGYTF
j_gene: TRBJ2-1; d_gene: TRBD1; abundance: -; v_gene: TRBV7-2; CDR3nt: TGTGCCAGCAGCTTAGACAGGGGAATCAATGAGCAGTTCTTC; CDR3aa: CASSLDRGINEQFF
j_gene: TRBJ2-3; d_gene: -; abundance: -; v_gene: TRBV7-2; CDR3nt: TGTGCCAGCAGCCCAGCTTGGGGGCGGGCAGATACGCAGTATTTT; CDR3aa: CASSPAWGRADTQYF
j_gene: TRBJ1-6; d_gene: -; abundance: -; v_gene: TRBV6-4; CDR3nt: TGTGCCAGCAGTTCCTCGACAGGCGGAGTGTCACCCCTCCACTTT; CDR3aa: CASSSSTGGVSPLHF
j_gene: TRBJ2-3; d_gene: -; abundance: -; v_gene: TRBV27; CDR3nt: TGTGCCAGCAGTTTACTCGGACTTAGCACAGATACGCAGTATTTT; CDR3aa: CASSLLGLSTDTQYF
j_gene: TRBJ2-1; d_gene: -; abundance: -; v_gene: TRBV4-1; CDR3nt: TGCGCCAGCAGCCAAGAGGAAGGCTTCGGGTATGAGCAGTTCTTC; CDR3aa: CASSQEEGFGYEQFF
j_gene: TRBJ2-3; d_gene: TRBD2; abundance: -; v_gene: TRBV18; CDR3nt: TGTGCCAGCTCACCATTGGGGGGGGCAGATACGCAGTATTTT; CDR3aa: CASSPLGGADTQYF
j_gene: TRBJ2-3; d_gene: -; abundance: -; v_gene: TRBV19; CDR3nt: TGTGCCAGTAGTAGCGGGATACGTCGGGATACGCAGTATTTT; CDR3aa: CASSSGIRRDTQYF
j_gene: TRBJ2-1; d_gene: -; abundance: -; v_gene: TRBV2; CDR3nt: TGTGCCAGCAGTGAATCGGTGAGTGTCCGCTCCTACAATGAGCAGTTCTTC; CDR3aa: CASSESVSVRSYNEQFF